This T cell receptor beta chain was captured in a study of early T cells in non-severe SARS-CoV-2 infection. Study-wide context: Chains from this unsorted whole-blood bulk RNA could not be paired.

General study results and limits: Matching results from VDJdb favored anti-spike CD8 responses, leaving private and CD4 specificities undetected.

CDR3 length equals 16 residues. Per the germline V gene, CDR1 is SGHRS and CDR2 is YFSETQ. V dropped 4 bases and J dropped 7 bases, with 21 bases sitting between them. One entry per CDR3 protein results from TCRdb running MiXCR on the 5' RACE reads. This table holds 100,000 to 140,000 distinct CDR3 sequences, more than 9.5% found once. This clonotype appeared a few times. Its antigen is unknown. The chain links TRBV5-1 to TRBJ2-1, with D possibly being TRBD2 (6 bases). The source is an adult who was a healthcare worker with PCR-confirmed SARS-CoV-2 infection or an uninfected control (not recorded which). The sequenced material came from whole blood. CDR3 DNA: TGCGCCAGCAGCCTGACCAGCGGGCTAATGGGAAATGAGCAGTTCTTC. Translation gives CASSLTSGLMGNEQFF.